Given below is one T cell receptor (beta chain) in context. Its antigen is unidentified. The data were produced by immunoSEQ multiplex PCR, yet TCRdb's version contains in-frame clones alone and is incomplete. The sample has 90,000 to 120,000 clones, around 90% seen once. This entry comes from a study of T cell responses to AZD1222 COVID-19 vaccine. General study points: Sampling captured repertoires only after the peak T cell response. White British ancestry dominated among donors, who included more females, and clonal diversity was possibly underestimated.

Looked up from germline, CDR1 is SGHTA and CDR2 is FQGNSA. Trimming took off 1 base at V and 8 bases at J, with 8 bases between the two ends. CDR3 length: 12 amino acids. The clonotype comes from an adult who received the AZD1222 COVID-19 vaccine. Source: peripheral blood, taken 28 days after the second AZD1222 dose. This chain links TRBV7-2 with TRBJ1-2; D might be TRBD1 (5 bases). The CDR3 loop reads CASSLEGVGYTF. CDR3 bases: TGTGCCAGCAGCTTAGAAGGGGTAGGCTACACCTTC.